These 16 T cell receptor beta chains share one sample of origin, sequenced in a study of CD8+ T cells in alopecia areata. Documented treatment: oral pan-JAK inhibitor, 5-10 mg twice daily. Reverse transcribed after extraction, RNA yielded cDNA as the sequencing template. TCRdb keeps only in-frame clones here, not all; method: immunoSEQ multiplex PCR. The data show about 180,000 clones, 53% seen once. This specimen was CD8+ T cells sorted from blood, taken at week 24, from a patient treated with tofacitinib. Source of these receptors: a human donor with alopecia areata.

This clone was observed a handful of times. The V and J genes are TRBV29-1 and TRBJ2-2; D is undetermined. CDR1 is SQVTM and CDR2 is ANQGSEA in the germline V gene. V lost 5 bases, J lost 6 bases, and 10 bases lay in between. The CDR3 runs 12 residues. The CDR3, as DNA: TGCAGCGTTAGGTCCGGAGCCGGGGAGCTGTTTTTT. Residues: CSVRSGAGELFF.

This clone was observed a handful of times. The CDR3 DNA is TGTGCCAGCAGTGAAGACAGGGCAAGTGAAGCTTTCTTT. This sequence encodes CASSEDRASEAFF. The V and J genes are TRBV2 and TRBJ1-1; maybe TRBD1 (6 bases). V was trimmed by 1 base and J by 7 bases, leaving 10 bases between them. This CDR3 region has 13 residues. CDR1 is SNHLY, CDR2 FYNNEI, per germline.

V and J are TRBV4-3 and TRBJ1-1; TRBD1 is a possible D gene (6 bases). The CDR3 length is 14 residues. Per the germline V gene, CDR1 is LGHNA and CDR2 is YSLEER. Trimming removed 2 bases from V and 2 bases from J, with 9 bases in between. CDR3 bases: TGCGCCAGCAGCCAAAACAGGGTTAACACTGAAGCTTTCTTT. Translating it yields CASSQNRVNTEAFF.

This clone was observed a handful of times. The chain is built from TRBV6-6 and TRBJ2-3; 9 nucleotides match TRBD2. Germline-derived CDR1 and CDR2 are MNHNY and SVGAGI (reference sequence). V lost 6 bases to trimming and J lost 6 bases; unmatched junction nucleotides: 10. The CDR3 extends over 15 amino acids. The CDR3 protein is CASSLKRGEGDTQYF. CDR3 DNA: TGTGCCAGCAGCTTGAAGCGGGGGGAAGGGGATACGCAGTATTTT.

In this sample, this clone turned up once. The rearrangement uses TRBV7-9 and TRBJ1-2; 7 bases fit TRBD1. Germline trimming cut 5 bases from V and 8 bases from J; bases unmatched to any gene: 14. Germline loops: CDR1 SEHNR, CDR2 FQNEAQ (reference sequence). CDR3 length equals 15 residues. CDR3 DNA sequence: TGTGCCAGCAGCCTACCCGGACAGGATCTGTGGGGCTACACCTTC. Amino acid sequence: CASSLPGQDLWGYTF.

The CDR3 region has the DNA TGTGCCAGCAGCCTTAGCCCACATCAGCCCCAGCATTTT. Its translation: CASSLSPHQPQHF. The rearrangement joins TRBV14 to TRBJ1-5; D uncertain. Between the trimmed V and J ends, which lost 4 bases and 5 bases, there was a span of 9 bases. CDR1 is SGHDN, CDR2 FVKESK, per germline. The CDR3 consists of 13 residues.

The V call is TRBV10-3, the J call TRBJ2-7; possibly TRBD2 for D (5 bases). V was cut by 6 bases and J by 0 bases, with 15 bases left in between. Germline V gene lookup returns CDR1 ENHRY and CDR2 SYGVKD. CDR3 length equals 15 residues. In DNA form, the CDR3 reads TGTGCCATCAGAGACTACTTTTCCAGCTCCTACGAGCAGTACTTC. This sequence encodes CAIRDYFSSSYEQYF.

This clone appeared a few times. The chain is built from TRBV10-1 and TRBJ2-7; D call uncertain. CDR1 and CDR2 (germline): WNHNN, SYGVQD (reference sequence). This CDR3 contains 12 residues. Trimming shortened V by 2 bases and J by 1 base, and 3 bases separated the two germline ends. The CDR3 loop is CASSEGSYEQYF. The DNA of the CDR3 is TGCGCCAGCAGTGAGGGGTCCTACGAGCAGTACTTC.

The gene calls are TRBV6-4 and TRBJ2-3; D gene unclear. The CDR3 loop spans 18 amino acids. The V gene lost 6 bases and the J gene lost 4 bases, with 26 bases spanning the gap. CDR1 is MRHNA, CDR2 SNTAGT, per germline. The CDR3 here is CASRPQGLSGYRADTQYF. Written as DNA, the CDR3 is TGTGCCAGCAGACCTCAAGGTTTAAGTGGTTATAGAGCAGATACGCAGTATTTT.

The rearrangement uses TRBV11-3 and TRBJ1-1; tentative D call: TRBD1 (6 bases). The CDR3 loop spans 16 amino acids. The V end was cut by 0 bases, the J end by 1 base, with 12 bases between. Germline CDR1 and CDR2: SGHNT and YENEEA. The CDR3, as DNA: TGTGCCAGCAGCTTAGAGGGGGCAGGGTCGAACACTGAAGCTTTCTTT. Translating gives CASSLEGAGSNTEAFF.

This clone was picked up a small number of times. This CDR3 reads CASRERHNYGYTF. CDR3 DNA: TGTGCCAGCAGGGAGCGTCACAACTATGGCTACACCTTC. The chain carries TRBV2 and TRBJ1-2, with D unclear. The CDR3 covers 13 residues. V dropped 6 bases and J dropped 2 bases, with 10 bases sitting between them. CDR1 and CDR2 from the germline V gene are SNHLY and FYNNEI.

This chain links TRBV6-5 with TRBJ1-5, with D hard to call. Germline values: CDR1 MNHEY, CDR2 SVGAGI. The germline V and J ends were trimmed by 5 bases and 4 bases, with 6 bases remaining between them. The length of the CDR3 is 12 residues. Here the CDR3 DNA reads TGTGCCAGCAGTCAAGGGAATCAGCCCCAGCATTTT. Residues: CASSQGNQPQHF.

This chain connects TRBV5-6 to TRBJ2-1; 10 nucleotides agree with TRBD1. The J segment lost 6 bases and the V segment lost 4 bases, leaving 7 bases of the junction unmatched. The CDR3 contains 15 residues. Germline V gives CDR1 SGHDT, CDR2 YYEEEE. CDR3 nucleotides: TGTGCCAGCAGCCTCGGGACAGGGGACTTCAATGAGCAGTTCTTC. Translating it yields CASSLGTGDFNEQFF.

This chain connects TRBV7-2 to TRBJ2-7, with TRBD1 identical over 7 bases. CDR1 is SGHTA and CDR2 is FQGNSA in the germline V gene. The trim removed 5 bases at V and 2 bases at J, leaving 6 bases unmatched. This CDR3 has 14 residues. As DNA, the CDR3 is TGTGCCAGCAGCCCCGGGACAGCCACCTACGAGCAGTACTTC. This sequence encodes CASSPGTATYEQYF. Full variable domain (remainder filled in from reference TRBV7-2 and TRBJ2-7): GAGVSQSPSNKVTEKGKDVELRCDPISGHTALYWYRQSLGQGLEFLIYFQGNSAPDKSGLPSDRFSAERTGGSVSTLTIQRTQQEDSAVYLCASSPGTATYEQYFGPGTRLTVT.

V usage is TRBV12-5 and J usage is TRBJ2-7; D is possibly TRBD2 (6 bases). Trimming cost V 4 bases and J 6 bases, with 10 bases left between them. The germline gives CDR1 LGHNT, CDR2 FRNRAP. The CDR3 has 12 amino acids. This CDR3 is CASGWGELEQYF. The CDR3 DNA reads as TGTGCTAGTGGTTGGGGGGAACTCGAGCAGTACTTC.

The chain carries TRBV4-3 and TRBJ1-1; 7 positions agree with TRBD1. J gave up 4 bases and V 0 bases, and 5 bases lay outside the gene matches. In germline, CDR1 is LGHNA, CDR2 YSLEER. This CDR3 has 15 residues. CDR3 residues: CASSQDRGRSTEAFF. The CDR3, as DNA: TGCGCCAGCAGCCAAGACAGGGGGAGGAGCACTGAAGCTTTCTTT.